The rows below give T cell receptor beta chains drawn from one sample of a study of T cell responses to AZD1222 COVID-19 vaccine. The repertoire was sequenced with immunoSEQ multiplex PCR; TCRdb's copy has only in-frame clones and lacks some. Among 130,000 or so clones listed, roughly 89% were seen once. The material was peripheral blood, obtained on day 0 of AZD1222 vaccination. These TCRs come from an adult in good health. Both conserved end residues are part of each CDR3. D genes are given only for firm matches. Clone size is given for some rows only: seen once, a few or many times, or a class if the clone is expanded.

v_gene: TRBV6-5
abundance: -
d_gene: -
j_gene: TRBJ2-7
CDR3nt: TGTGCCAGCAGTTACTCCTCAGTTTCCTACGAGCAGTACTTC
CDR3aa: CASSYSSVSYEQYF

v_gene: TRBV14
abundance: -
d_gene: -
j_gene: TRBJ2-3
CDR3nt: TGTGCCAGCAGCCTTTGGGGGGCTAGCACAGATACGCAGTATTTT
CDR3aa: CASSLWGASTDTQYF

v_gene: TRBV7-6
abundance: few
d_gene: -
j_gene: TRBJ1-5
CDR3nt: TGTGCCAGCAGCTTAGGGGGCTACAATCAGCCCCAGCATTTT
CDR3aa: CASSLGGYNQPQHF

v_gene: TRBV7-9
abundance: -
d_gene: -
j_gene: TRBJ1-2
CDR3nt: TGTGCCAGCAGTCTTGGAGACAGTATCTATGGCTACACCTTC
CDR3aa: CASSLGDSIYGYTF

v_gene: TRBV2
abundance: -
d_gene: TRBD1
j_gene: TRBJ2-5
CDR3nt: TGTGCCAGCAGCGATCCGGGACAGGGAAAGGAGACCCAGTACTTC
CDR3aa: CASSDPGQGKETQYF

v_gene: TRBV10-3
abundance: -
d_gene: TRBD2
j_gene: TRBJ2-7
CDR3nt: TGTGCCATCAGCACCGGGACTAGCGTCTACGAGCAGTACTTC
CDR3aa: CAISTGTSVYEQYF

v_gene: TRBV5-1
abundance: -
d_gene: TRBD1
j_gene: TRBJ1-1
CDR3nt: TGCGCCAGCAGCTCTCCGGACAGGCTTGGGACTGAAGCTTTCTTT
CDR3aa: CASSSPDRLGTEAFF

v_gene: TRBV7-2
abundance: few
d_gene: -
j_gene: TRBJ2-5
CDR3nt: TGTGCCAGCAGCTTAAGTAGGCCCCAGGGCACCCAGTACTTC
CDR3aa: CASSLSRPQGTQYF

v_gene: TRBV6-5
abundance: -
d_gene: -
j_gene: TRBJ1-2
CDR3nt: TGTGCCAGCAGTTACGGGGCGACAGCTAACTATGGCTACACCTTC
CDR3aa: CASSYGATANYGYTF

v_gene: TRBV19
abundance: -
d_gene: TRBD2
j_gene: TRBJ2-1
CDR3nt: TGTGCCAGTAGTCCGGGACTAGCGGCTAATGAGCAGTTCTTC
CDR3aa: CASSPGLAANEQFF

v_gene: TRBV27
abundance: -
d_gene: -
j_gene: TRBJ2-5
CDR3nt: TGTGCCAGCAGTTTATCGAGTATGGGGGTAGGAAAGACCCAGTACTTC
CDR3aa: CASSLSSMGVGKTQYF

v_gene: TRBV5-6
abundance: -
d_gene: TRBD1
j_gene: TRBJ2-7
CDR3nt: TGTGCCAGCAGCTTGAGTGGACAGGGGTTTGGCGAGCAGTACTTC
CDR3aa: CASSLSGQGFGEQYF

v_gene: TRBV6-6
abundance: -
d_gene: TRBD2
j_gene: TRBJ2-7
CDR3nt: TGTGCCAGCAGTGGATCACTAGCGGGCAACTCCTACGAGCAGTACTTC
CDR3aa: CASSGSLAGNSYEQYF

v_gene: TRBV7-8
abundance: -
d_gene: -
j_gene: TRBJ1-2
CDR3nt: TGTGCCAGCAGCCCCGGGGTGGGGACGTCCAACTATGGCTACACCTTC
CDR3aa: CASSPGVGTSNYGYTF

v_gene: TRBV25-1
abundance: -
d_gene: TRBD1
j_gene: TRBJ1-6
CDR3nt: TGTGCCAGCAGTGACGCAGACAGGGGAAATAATTCACCCCTCCACTTT
CDR3aa: CASSDADRGNNSPLHF